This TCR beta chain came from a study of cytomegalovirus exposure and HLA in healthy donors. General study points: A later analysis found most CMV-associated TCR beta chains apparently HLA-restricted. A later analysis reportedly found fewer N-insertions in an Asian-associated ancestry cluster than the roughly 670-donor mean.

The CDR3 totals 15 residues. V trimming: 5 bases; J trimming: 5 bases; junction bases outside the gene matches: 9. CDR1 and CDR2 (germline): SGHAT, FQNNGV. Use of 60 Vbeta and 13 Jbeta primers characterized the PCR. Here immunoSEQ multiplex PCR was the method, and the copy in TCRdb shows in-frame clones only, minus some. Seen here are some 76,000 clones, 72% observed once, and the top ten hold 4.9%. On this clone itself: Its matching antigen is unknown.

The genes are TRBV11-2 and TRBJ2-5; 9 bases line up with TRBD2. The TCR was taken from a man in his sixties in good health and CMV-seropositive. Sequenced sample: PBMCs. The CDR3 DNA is TGTGCCAGCAGCCCGGCGGGGGGGGCGATGGAGACCCAGTACTTC. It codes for CASSPAGGAMETQYF.